The 14 T cell receptor beta chains in this list originate from one sample, sequenced in a study of beta chain features in type 1 diabetes. cDNA synthesis used the whole RNA isolate, giving expressed TCRB sequences. Sequencing was performed with immunoSEQ multiplex PCR; in TCRdb, only in-frame clones are kept and a portion is missing. The data show hundreds of thousands of clones, roughly 8% seen once. Sequencing used central memory CD4+ T cells from blood. The origin of the receptors is a woman younger than 35 in good health.

CDR3 region: CASSTGLVRNEQFF. CDR3 coding DNA: TGTGCCAGCAGCACCGGACTCGTGAGGAATGAGCAGTTCTTC. The chain uses TRBV9 and TRBJ2-1; D perhaps matches TRBD2 (5 bases). With 4 bases removed from V and 7 bases from J, the gap between germline ends came to 15 bases. Germline V lookup: CDR1 SGDLS, CDR2 YYNGEE. The CDR3 spans 14 residues.

The chain uses TRBV4-3 and TRBJ2-3; 10 bases map to TRBD1. The V gene's germline CDR1 is LGHNA and CDR2 YSLEER. V shed 3 bases, J shed 0 bases, and the junction held 15 bases outside the gene matches. This CDR3 is built from 20 residues. The CDR3 DNA sequence: TGCGCCAGCAGCCAGGACGTTCCGGGACAGGGGAGGGTTAGCACAGATACGCAGTATTTT. This gives the protein CASSQDVPGQGRVSTDTQYF.

The chain couples TRBV5-1 to TRBJ2-2, with D possibly being TRBD2 (6 bases). V lost 7 bases and J lost 7, with 20 bases in between. The CDR3 is 15 amino acids. CDR1 is SGHRS and CDR2 is YFSETQ in the germline V gene. The CDR3 loop reads CASQGGAPGDGELFF. CDR3 bases: TGCGCCAGCCAAGGAGGGGCCCCGGGGGACGGGGAGCTGTTTTTT.

In its sample, this clone was seen a few times. This rearrangement joins TRBV4-1 to TRBJ1-2; 8 bases fit TRBD1. Per the germline V gene, CDR1 is MGHRA and CDR2 is YSYEKL. The CDR3 is made up of 15 amino acids. Trimming at V came to 0 bases and at J to 6 bases, leaving 6 bases not matched to a gene. The CDR3, as DNA: TGCGCCAGCAGCCAAGAATCCTCGACAGGGGATGGCTACACCTTC. Translating it yields CASSQESSTGDGYTF.

There are many counts of this clone. The V and J genes are TRBV6-4 and TRBJ2-5, with D unresolved. The CDR3 is 13 residues long. Germline loops: CDR1 MRHNA, CDR2 SNTAGT. The germline V and J ends were trimmed by 6 bases and 6 bases, with 14 bases remaining between them. The CDR3: CASSAVAGQTQYF. The DNA of the CDR3 is TGTGCCAGCAGCGCAGTGGCTGGGCAGACCCAGTACTTC.

This clone was counted only a few times. The genes are TRBV7-2 and TRBJ2-5; unclear D gene. V was pared by 6 bases and J by 1 base, with 18 bases between. The CDR3 is 16 amino acids. The germline V gene has CDR1 SGHTA and CDR2 FQGNSA. The CDR3 DNA reads TGTGCCAGCAGTCTAAATACTGGGAATGCCCAAGAGACCCAGTACTTC. This encodes CASSLNTGNAQETQYF.

This clone occurred many times. The chain links TRBV21-1 to TRBJ2-5; the tabulated D call, TRBD2, remains unverified against the DNA. TRBV21-1 is described as a pseudogene. The CDR3 loop spans 19 amino acids. The CDR3 spells CASSKVGGRTRPYQETQYF. The CDR3 region has the DNA TGTGCCAGCAGCAAAGTAGGTGGGAGGACCCGCCCGTACCAAGAGACCCAGTACTTC.

The chain joins TRBV27 to TRBJ2-1; D is ambiguous. Trimming pared 8 bases from V and 4 bases from J, leaving 18 bases between. CDR1 MNHEY and CDR2 SMNVEV come from the germline V gene (reference sequence). The CDR3 contains 15 residues. CDR3 sequence (DNA): TGTGCCAGCGGCCCTTACACTAACGGTTACAATGAGCAGTTCTTC. The encoded protein is CASGPYTNGYNEQFF.

This clone was found a few times. The rearrangement joins TRBV28 to TRBJ1-2; TRBD1 is a possible D gene (5 bases). This CDR3 has 15 amino acids. Trimming took 10 bases from V and 2 from J, leaving 20 bases between them. Germline V gene lookup returns CDR1 MDHEN and CDR2 SYDVKM. CDR3 sequence reads: CATEGRGTGNYGYTF. The DNA of the CDR3 is TGTGCCACAGAGGGCCGGGGGACGGGGAACTATGGCTACACCTTC.

J is TRBJ1-1 and V is TRBV6-6; no definite D call. The CDR3 is 13 amino acids. In germline, CDR1 is MNHNY, CDR2 SVGAGI (reference sequence). V gave up 8 bases and J gave up 4 bases, with 14 bases separating them. CDR3 sequence: CASLSLVFTEAFF. The CDR3 nucleotides read TGTGCCAGCCTGTCTCTAGTCTTCACTGAAGCTTTCTTT.

This rearrangement joins TRBV15 to TRBJ2-5; TRBD2 matches at 10 bases. The trim removed 0 bases at V and 5 bases at J, leaving 9 bases unmatched. There are 17 residues in the CDR3. Germline V gene lookup returns CDR1 LNHNV and CDR2 YYDKDF (reference sequence). The CDR3 nucleotides read TGTGCCACCAGCAGAGATTATCCTAGCGGGAGAGGGGAGACCCAGTACTTC. Translating it yields CATSRDYPSGRGETQYF.

The rearrangement uses TRBV9 and TRBJ2-2; perhaps TRBD1 as D (5 bases). V lost 1 base, J lost 3 bases, and 13 bases lay in between. The germline V gene encodes CDR1 SGDLS and CDR2 YYNGEE. The CDR3 has 16 amino acids. CDR3 residues: CASSVTTGRDTGELFF. For the CDR3, the DNA is TGTGCCAGCAGCGTAACAACCGGCAGGGACACCGGGGAGCTGTTTTTT.

This clone was detected many times. V and J are TRBV7-3 and TRBJ2-1, with 13 bases identical to TRBD2. Germline V gene lookup returns CDR1 SGHTA and CDR2 FQGTGA. Losses at the gene ends were 4 bases for V and 9 bases for J; bases not matched to a gene: 6. The CDR3 sequence is 15 residues long. For the CDR3, the DNA is TGTGCCAGCAGCTCAACTAGCGGGAGGGCCGTTGAGCAGTTCTTC. It is translated as CASSSTSGRAVEQFF.

The CDR3 reads CSILGGPQFDEQFF. CDR3 sequence (DNA): TGCAGCATACTTGGGGGACCTCAATTCGATGAGCAGTTCTTC. The chain links TRBV29-1 to TRBJ2-1; the D gene could be TRBD1 or TRBD2 (5 bases each). The CDR3 contains 14 residues. Trimming shortened V by 8 bases and J by 8 bases, and 22 bases separated the two germline ends. The germline V gene has CDR1 SQVTM and CDR2 ANQGSEA.